A single T cell receptor beta chain is shown here with its context. Its specificity is unknown. Profiling relied on immunoSEQ multiplex PCR, and the TCRdb table lists in-frame clones only, not all of them. Altogether some 70,000 clones are present, around 84% being singletons, with the ten largest covering about 2.4%. The junction had 22 bases not matched to a gene; V was cut back by 4 bases and J by 4 bases. Germline V gives CDR1 SGHDN, CDR2 FVKESK. This CDR3 comprises 21 residues. The record originates from a study of OX40 agonist ivuxolimab in advanced cancers. Background on the study: Males comprised around four fifths of the group, whose mean age was about 62 years (range 23 to 79). Study observations and caveats: Clonal expansion was seen in CD4+ and CD8+ blood T cells by week 6 at 0.1 to 3.0 mg/kg.

This sequence was found in an adult with an advanced solid tumor such as melanoma, head and neck, liver or kidney cancer. The starting material was CD4+ or CD8+ T cells sorted from blood, obtained in a trial of the OX40 agonist ivuxolimab. The V gene is TRBV14, the J gene TRBJ2-1, with 10 bases aligning to TRBD2. DNA for the CDR3: TGTGCCAGCAGCCGACTGCCGATTTCAGCGGGGGGGCAAAATCATTACAATGAGCAGTTCTTC. Translation gives CASSRLPISAGGQNHYNEQFF.